The following is a T cell receptor beta chain sequence with its context. Antigen unknown. This sample is drawn from a study of vaccination and CD4 T cells after COVID-19. Study summary: The post-vaccine samples came a median around 71 days after dose two (range 14 to 241).

Treatment given: roughly ten-day PBMC culture with coronavirus spike peptide pools or control peptides (ViraFEST assay). Cultured CD4+ T cell DNA underwent sequencing with the Oncomine TCR Beta short-read assay. Using its own MiXCR run on the PCR reads, TCRdb lists one record per CDR3 protein. The sample records around 15,000 distinct CDR3 sequences, around 70% being singletons. The trim removed 6 bases at V and 2 bases at J, leaving 5 bases unmatched. Looked up from germline, CDR1 is MDHEN and CDR2 is SYDVKM. This CDR3 comprises 14 residues. The TCR comes from a human donor who had recovered from COVID-19. Sequencing input: CD4+ T cells from blood, cultured in vitro. The rearrangement uses TRBV28 and TRBJ2-7; TRBD2 matches 9 bases. CDR3 sequence: CASSQAGGTYEQYF. CDR3 DNA: TGTGCCAGCAGCCAAGCGGGGGGCACCTACGAGCAGTACTTC. Full variable domain (outside the CDR3, taken from reference TRBV28 and TRBJ2-7): DVKVTQSSRYLVKRTGEKVFLECVQDMDHENMFWYRQDPGLGLRLIYFSYDVKMKEKGDIPEGYSVSREKKERFSLILESASTNQTSMYLCASSQAGGTYEQYFGPGTRLTVT.